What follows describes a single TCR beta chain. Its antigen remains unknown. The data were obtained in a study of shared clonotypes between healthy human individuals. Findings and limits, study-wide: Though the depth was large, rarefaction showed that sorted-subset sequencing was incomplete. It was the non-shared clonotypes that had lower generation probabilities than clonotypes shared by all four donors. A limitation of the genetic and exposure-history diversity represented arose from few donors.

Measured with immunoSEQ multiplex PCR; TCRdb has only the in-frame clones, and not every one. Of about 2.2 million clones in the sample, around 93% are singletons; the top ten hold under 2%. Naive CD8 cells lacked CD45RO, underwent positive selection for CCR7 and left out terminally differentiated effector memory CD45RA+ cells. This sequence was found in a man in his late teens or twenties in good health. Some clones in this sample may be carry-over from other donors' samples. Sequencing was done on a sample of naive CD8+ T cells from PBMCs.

The CDR3 DNA reads as TGTGCCAGCAGCTGGGGTATTAATAGCTTCGAGCAGTACTTC. It specifies CASSWGINSFEQYF. The rearrangement joins TRBV28 to TRBJ2-7; no clear D gene. CDR3 length equals 14 residues. Per germline, CDR1 MDHEN and CDR2 SYDVKM. Trimming stripped 6 bases from V and 6 bases from J, with 18 bases between.